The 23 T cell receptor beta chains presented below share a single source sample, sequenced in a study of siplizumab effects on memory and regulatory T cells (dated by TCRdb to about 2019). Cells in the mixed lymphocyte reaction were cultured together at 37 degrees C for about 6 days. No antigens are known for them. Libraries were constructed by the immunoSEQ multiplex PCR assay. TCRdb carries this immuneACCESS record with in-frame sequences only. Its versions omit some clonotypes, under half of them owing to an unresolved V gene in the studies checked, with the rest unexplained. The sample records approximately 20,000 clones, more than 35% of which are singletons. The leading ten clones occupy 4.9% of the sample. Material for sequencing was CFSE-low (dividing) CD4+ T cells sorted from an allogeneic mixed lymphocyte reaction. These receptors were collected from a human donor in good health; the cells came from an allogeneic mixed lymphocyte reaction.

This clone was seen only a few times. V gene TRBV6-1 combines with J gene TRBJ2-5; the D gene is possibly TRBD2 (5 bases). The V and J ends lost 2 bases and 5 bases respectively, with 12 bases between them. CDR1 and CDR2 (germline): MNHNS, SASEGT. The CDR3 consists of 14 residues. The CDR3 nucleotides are TGTGCCAGCAGTGAACTAGCAGCACGGGAGACCCAGTACTTC. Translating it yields CASSELAARETQYF.

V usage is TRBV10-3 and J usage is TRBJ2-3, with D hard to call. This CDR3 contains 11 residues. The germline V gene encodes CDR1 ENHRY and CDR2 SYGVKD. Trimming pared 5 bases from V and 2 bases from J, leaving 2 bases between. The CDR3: CAISYTDTQYF. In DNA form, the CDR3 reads TGTGCCATCAGTTACACAGATACGCAGTATTTT.

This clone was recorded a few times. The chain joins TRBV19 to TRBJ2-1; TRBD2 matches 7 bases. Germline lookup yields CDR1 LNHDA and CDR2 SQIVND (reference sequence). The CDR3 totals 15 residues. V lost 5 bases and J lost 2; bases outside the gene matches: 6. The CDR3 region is CASSRDYGAYNEQFF. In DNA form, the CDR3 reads TGTGCCAGTAGTCGGGACTATGGTGCCTACAATGAGCAGTTCTTC.

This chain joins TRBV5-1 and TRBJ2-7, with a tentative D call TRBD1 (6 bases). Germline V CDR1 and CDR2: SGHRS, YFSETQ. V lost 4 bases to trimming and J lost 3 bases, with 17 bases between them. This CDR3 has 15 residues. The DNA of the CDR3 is TGCGCCAGCAGCAGTGATGGGGGCCAACTCTACGAGCAGTACTTC. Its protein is CASSSDGGQLYEQYF.

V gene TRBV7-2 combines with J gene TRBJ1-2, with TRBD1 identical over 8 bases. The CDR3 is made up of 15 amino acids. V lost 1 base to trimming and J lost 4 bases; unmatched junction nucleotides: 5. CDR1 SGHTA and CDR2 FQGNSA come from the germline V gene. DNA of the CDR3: TGTGCCAGCAGCTTAGGACAGGGGAGTCCCTATGGCTACACCTTC. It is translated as CASSLGQGSPYGYTF.

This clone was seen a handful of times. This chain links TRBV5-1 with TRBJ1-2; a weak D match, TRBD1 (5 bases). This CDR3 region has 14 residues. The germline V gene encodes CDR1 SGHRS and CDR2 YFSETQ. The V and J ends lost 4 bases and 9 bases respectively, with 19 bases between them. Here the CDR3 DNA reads TGCGCCAGCAGCGCCAGGACCAGTCAGGGTAGCTACACCTTC. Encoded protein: CASSARTSQGSYTF.

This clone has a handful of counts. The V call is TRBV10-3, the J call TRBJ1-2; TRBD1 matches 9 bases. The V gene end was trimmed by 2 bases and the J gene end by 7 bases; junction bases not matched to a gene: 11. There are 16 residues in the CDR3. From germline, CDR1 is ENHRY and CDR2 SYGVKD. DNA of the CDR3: TGTGCCATCAGTGAGACGATAGGACAGGGGAACGCTGGCTACACCTTC. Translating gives CAISETIGQGNAGYTF.

DNA of the CDR3: TGTGCCACCAGCAGAGATATGGAGGCCACCGGGGAGCTGTTTTTT. Its protein product is CATSRDMEATGELFF. The chain links TRBV15 to TRBJ2-2; the D gene is possibly TRBD2 (5 bases). Germline CDR1 LNHNV, CDR2 YYDKDF (reference sequence). The CDR3 length is 15 residues. The V end lost 0 bases, the J end lost 4 bases, and 9 bases lay between the germline ends.

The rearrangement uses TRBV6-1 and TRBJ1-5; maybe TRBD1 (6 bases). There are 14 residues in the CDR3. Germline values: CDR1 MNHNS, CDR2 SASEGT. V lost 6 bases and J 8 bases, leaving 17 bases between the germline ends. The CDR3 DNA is TGTGCCAGCAGGGGGGCGGGGGGCGCGGAGCCCCAGCATTTT. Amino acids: CASRGAGGAEPQHF.

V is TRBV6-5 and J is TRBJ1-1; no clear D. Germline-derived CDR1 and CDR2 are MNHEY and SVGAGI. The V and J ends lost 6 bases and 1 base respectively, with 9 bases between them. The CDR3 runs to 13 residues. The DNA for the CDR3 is TGTGCCAGCAGCGTAAACAGGAACACTGAAGCTTTCTTT. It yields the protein CASSVNRNTEAFF.

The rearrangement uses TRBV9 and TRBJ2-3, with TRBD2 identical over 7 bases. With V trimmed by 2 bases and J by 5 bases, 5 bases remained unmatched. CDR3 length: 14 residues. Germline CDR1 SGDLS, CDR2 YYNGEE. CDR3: CASSVLTGGDTQYF. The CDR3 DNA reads TGTGCCAGCAGCGTTTTGACGGGAGGAGATACGCAGTATTTT.

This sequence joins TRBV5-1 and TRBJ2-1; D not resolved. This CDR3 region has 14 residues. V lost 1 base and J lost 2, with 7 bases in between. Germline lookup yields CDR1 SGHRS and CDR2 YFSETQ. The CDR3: CASSLTVPYNEQFF. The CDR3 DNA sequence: TGCGCCAGCAGCTTGACCGTGCCCTACAATGAGCAGTTCTTC.

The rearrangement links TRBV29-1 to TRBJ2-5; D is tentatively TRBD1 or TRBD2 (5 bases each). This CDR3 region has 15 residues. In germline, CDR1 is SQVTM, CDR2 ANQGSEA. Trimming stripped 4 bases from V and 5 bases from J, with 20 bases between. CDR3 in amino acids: CSVVGREGWGETQYF. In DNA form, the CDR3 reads TGCAGCGTTGTAGGGCGAGAGGGGTGGGGGGAGACCCAGTACTTC.

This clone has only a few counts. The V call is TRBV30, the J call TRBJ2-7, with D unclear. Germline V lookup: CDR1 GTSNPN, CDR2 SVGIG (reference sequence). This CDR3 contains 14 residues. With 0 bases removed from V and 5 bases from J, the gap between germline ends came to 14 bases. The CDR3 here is CAWSVRNHGHEQYF. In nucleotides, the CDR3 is TGTGCCTGGAGTGTACGGAACCACGGACACGAGCAGTACTTC.

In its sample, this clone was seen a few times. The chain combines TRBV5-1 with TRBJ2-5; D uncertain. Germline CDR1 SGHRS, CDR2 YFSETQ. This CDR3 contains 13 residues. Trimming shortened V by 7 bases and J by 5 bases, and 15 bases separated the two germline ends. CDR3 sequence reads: CASLLNLGETQYF. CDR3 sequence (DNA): TGCGCCAGCCTTCTAAATTTGGGGGAGACCCAGTACTTC.

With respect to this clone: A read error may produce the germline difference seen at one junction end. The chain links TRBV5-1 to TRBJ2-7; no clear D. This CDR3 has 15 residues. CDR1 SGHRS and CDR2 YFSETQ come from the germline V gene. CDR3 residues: CASSPRPHLGYEQYF. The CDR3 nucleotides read TGTGCCAGCAGCCCCAGGCCACACTTGGGGTACGAGCAGTACTTC.

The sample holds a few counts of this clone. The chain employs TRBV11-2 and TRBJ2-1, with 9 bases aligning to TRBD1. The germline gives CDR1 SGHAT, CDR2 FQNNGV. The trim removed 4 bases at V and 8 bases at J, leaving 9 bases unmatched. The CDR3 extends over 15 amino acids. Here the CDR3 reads CASSSRTGVFDEQFF. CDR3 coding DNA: TGTGCCAGCAGCTCCAGGACAGGGGTTTTCGATGAGCAGTTCTTC.

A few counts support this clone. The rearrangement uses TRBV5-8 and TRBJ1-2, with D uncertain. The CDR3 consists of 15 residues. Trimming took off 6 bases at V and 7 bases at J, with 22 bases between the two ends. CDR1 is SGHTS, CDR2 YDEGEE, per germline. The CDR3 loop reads CASMPTPGDRVGYTF. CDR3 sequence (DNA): TGTGCCAGCATGCCAACGCCGGGAGACCGGGTTGGCTACACCTTC.

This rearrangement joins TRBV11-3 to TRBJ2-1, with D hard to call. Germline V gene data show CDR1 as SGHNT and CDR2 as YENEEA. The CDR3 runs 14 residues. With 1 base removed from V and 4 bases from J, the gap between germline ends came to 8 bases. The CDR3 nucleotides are TGTGCCAGCAGCTTAGCCTCAGCTTACAATGAGCAGTTCTTC. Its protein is CASSLASAYNEQFF.

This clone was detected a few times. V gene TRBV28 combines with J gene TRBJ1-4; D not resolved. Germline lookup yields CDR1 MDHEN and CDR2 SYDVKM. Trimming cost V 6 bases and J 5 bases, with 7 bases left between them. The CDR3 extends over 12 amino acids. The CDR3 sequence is CASRQTNEKLFF. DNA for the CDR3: TGTGCCAGCAGACAGACGAATGAAAAACTGTTTTTT. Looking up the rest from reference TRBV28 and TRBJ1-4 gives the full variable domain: DVKVTQSSRYLVKRTGEKVFLECVQDMDHENMFWYRQDPGLGLRLIYFSYDVKMKEKGDIPEGYSVSREKKERFSLILESASTNQTSMYLCASRQTNEKLFFGSGTQLSVL.

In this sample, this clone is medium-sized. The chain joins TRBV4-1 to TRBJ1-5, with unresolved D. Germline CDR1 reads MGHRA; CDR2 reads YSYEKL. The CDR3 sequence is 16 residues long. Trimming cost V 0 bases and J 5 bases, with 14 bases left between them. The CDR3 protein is CASSQDLTAYHQPQHF. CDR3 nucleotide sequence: TGCGCCAGCAGCCAAGACCTCACAGCGTACCATCAGCCCCAGCATTTT.

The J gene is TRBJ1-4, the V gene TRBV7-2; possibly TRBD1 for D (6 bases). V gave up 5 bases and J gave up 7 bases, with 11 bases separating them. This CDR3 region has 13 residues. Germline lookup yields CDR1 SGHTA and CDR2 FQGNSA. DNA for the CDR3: TGTGCCAGCAGCCCACAGGGCGGTGAAAAACTGTTTTTT. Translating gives CASSPQGGEKLFF.

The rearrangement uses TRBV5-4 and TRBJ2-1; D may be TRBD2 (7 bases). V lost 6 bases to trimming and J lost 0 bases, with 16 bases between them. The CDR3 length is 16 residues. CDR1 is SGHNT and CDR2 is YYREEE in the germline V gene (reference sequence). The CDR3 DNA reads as TGTGCCAGCACCCCCCAAAGGGGGGGCTCCTACAATGAGCAGTTCTTC. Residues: CASTPQRGGSYNEQFF.